This TCR beta chain was documented in a study of CD8 T cells in Susac syndrome. Study-wide findings and caveats: The authors acknowledged that their TCR sequencing and HLA analysis involved a relatively small number of individuals.

CDR1 is MNHEY and CDR2 is SVGAGI in the germline V gene. With 5 bases removed from V and 6 bases from J, the gap between germline ends came to 20 bases. The CDR3 has 15 residues. A remark on this clonotype: The antigen is not known.

Random hexamers were used to reverse transcribe an amount of about 0.45 to 1 ug RNA. TCRdb reanalysed the immunoSEQ multiplex PCR reads using MiXCR and keeps one entry per CDR3 protein. The sample includes approximately 110,000 distinct CDR3 sequences, more than 85% seen only once; the top ten take 0.25% to 0.35%. Purification of the CD8+ and CD4+ T cells relied on negative isolation, and TEMRA cells underwent FACS enrichment. The rearrangement uses TRBV6-5 and TRBJ2-7, with D possibly being TRBD1 or TRBD2 (6 bases each). This receptor was taken from a human donor with multiple sclerosis. Material: CD8+ T cells from PBMCs. The CDR3 reads CASSPYQGTGGEQYF. The CDR3 region has the DNA TGTGCCAGCAGTCCGTACCAGGGGACCGGGGGCGAGCAGTACTTC.